This note documents a single T cell receptor (beta chain) sequence. The sample belongs to a study of blood T cell repertoires in COVID-19. Overall study context: Nucleic acid was either cDNA or gDNA, and it came from T cells, B-cell-depleted T cells, or PBMCs.

The protocol was immunoSEQ multiplex PCR, while the TCRdb copy is restricted to in-frame clones and leaves out a portion. The sample lists about 220,000 clones; 82% were seen once. Sequencing was done on a sample of PBMCs or T cells enriched from blood (not recorded which). This TCR was recovered from a woman aged 55-70 years who had recovered from COVID-19.

DNA for the CDR3: TGTGCCAGCAGCCCCGGGACAGGTGGTAATTCACCCCTCCACTTT. Protein sequence: CASSPGTGGNSPLHF. The chain joins TRBV13 to TRBJ1-6; 8 bases map to TRBD1. This CDR3 is built from 15 residues. After removal of 5 bases from V and 6 bases from J, the junction contained 6 bases not matched to a gene. Germline CDR1 reads PRHDT; CDR2 reads FYEKMQ (reference sequence).